This is a list of T cell receptor beta chains from one sample in a study of blood T cell repertoires in COVID-19. Assay used: immunoSEQ multiplex PCR; TCRdb lists only in-frame clones, some missing. The table includes 200,000 to 250,000 clones, roughly 83% detected once. The specimen sequenced was peripheral blood. The source of these receptors is a woman in her forties or fifties with acute or convalescent COVID-19. The conserved cysteine and the conserved F or W are not part of the CDR3 here. The listing skips clone size in some rows; elsewhere it reads once, few, many or a size class.

TRBV28	.	13	TRBJ1-1	ASSLPTGVGTEAF
TRBV11-2	.	13	TRBJ2-7	ASSSRTGNPYEQY
TRBV18	.	15	TRBJ2-1	ASSPRASGDVYNEQF
TRBV5-4	.	14	TRBJ2-7	ASSFMTGTNSYEQY
TRBV18	.	10	TRBJ2-7	ASSPSTYEQY
TRBV5-4	.	10	TRBJ2-5	ASSTGGETQY
TRBV7-2	few	11	TRBJ1-1	ASSLVRGTEAF
TRBV30	.	13	TRBJ2-2	AWSGGTRNTGELF
TRBV4-1	.	15	TRBJ2-1	ASSQGPDSYPYNEQF
TRBV5-1	.	13	TRBJ2-1	ASSLDTGGIDEQF
TRBV4-3	.	13	TRBJ2-5	ASSQDWSPPEGQY
TRBV29-1	.	13	TRBJ2-3	SVVAGRRFTDTQY
TRBV3-1/TRBV3-2	once	13	TRBJ1-3	ASSHQAAGGNTIY
TRBV4-3	once	11	TRBJ2-1	ASSQDITDEQF
TRBV6-5	.	12	TRBJ2-5	ASCRDRAPETQY
TRBV28	many	14	TRBJ1-5	ASSLSPDRGVRAQH
TRBV7-9	few	15	TRBJ1-4	ASSLSGTRVGNEKLF
TRBV11-1	.	13	TRBJ1-1	ASSLKEIGNTEAF
TRBV28	few	11	TRBJ1-2	ASWAGINYGYT
TRBV18	.	14	TRBJ1-6	ASSPSGQGFYSPLH
TRBV4-3	.	15	TRBJ1-5	ASSQDVGVGQGEPQH
TRBV21-1	.	14	TRBJ1-5	ASSKGRPNREQPQH
TRBV6-4	.	13	TRBJ2-1	ASSAASGRLGEQF
TRBV9	once	12	TRBJ1-3	ASSSHGVGNTIY
TRBV7-2	.	15	TRBJ2-3	ASSLAASGGATDTQY